These T cell receptor beta chains were read from a single sample in a study of T cells after yellow fever vaccination. Via MiXCR, TCRdb re-called the 5' RACE reads, giving one row per CDR3 protein. This table holds some 600,000 distinct CDR3 sequences, 12% found once. The source material was PBMCs, sampled on the day of the yellow fever booster vaccination. The receptors here all came from a man between 25 and 39 years old who received the YFV17D yellow fever vaccine. The CDR3 runs from the conserved cysteine through the conserved F or W. D genes are given only for firm matches. Clone size is not always given. Where it is, it says once, few, many or a class for expanded clones.

j_gene: TRBJ1-1
v_gene: TRBV5-1
d_gene: NA
abundance: few
len: 13
CDR3nt: TGCGCCAGCAGCCGGCCCCCGAACACTGAAGCTTTCTTT
CDR3aa: CASSRPPNTEAFF

j_gene: TRBJ1-2
v_gene: TRBV11-2
d_gene: NA
abundance: NA
len: 12
CDR3nt: TGTGCCAGCAGCCCTTCAGGGTTTGGCTACACCTTC
CDR3aa: CASSPSGFGYTF

j_gene: TRBJ2-5
v_gene: TRBV7-2
d_gene: NA
abundance: many
len: 15
CDR3nt: TGTGCCAGCAGCTTAGGGCCAAGGGTTGGGGAGACCCAGTACTTC
CDR3aa: CASSLGPRVGETQYF

j_gene: TRBJ2-7
v_gene: TRBV7-2
d_gene: TRBD2
abundance: few
len: 17
CDR3nt: TGTGCCAGCAGCTCTCCCGGGGGGAGGGCAATCACCTACGAGCAGTACTTC
CDR3aa: CASSSPGGRAITYEQYF

j_gene: TRBJ2-7
v_gene: TRBV29-1
d_gene: NA
abundance: many
len: 11
CDR3nt: TGCAGCGTCGGGACCACCTACGAGCAGTACTTC
CDR3aa: CSVGTTYEQYF

j_gene: TRBJ1-5
v_gene: TRBV24-1
d_gene: NA
abundance: few
len: 10
CDR3nt: TGTGCCACCCCTACCCAGCCCCAGCATTTT
CDR3aa: CATPTQPQHF

j_gene: TRBJ1-1
v_gene: TRBV7-9
d_gene: TRBD1
abundance: NA
len: 13
CDR3nt: TGTGCCAGCAGTCAAAAACAGGGGGCTGAAGCTTTCTTT
CDR3aa: CASSQKQGAEAFF

j_gene: TRBJ2-1
v_gene: TRBV20-1
d_gene: NA
abundance: NA
len: 12
CDR3nt: TGCAGTGCTAGATGGCAGAACAATGAGCAGTTCTTC
CDR3aa: CSARWQNNEQFF

j_gene: TRBJ2-1
v_gene: TRBV6-1
d_gene: NA
abundance: NA
len: 16
CDR3nt: TGTGCCAGCAGCGGCCGGCGGGGTTCTGGATGGAATGAGCAGTTCTTC
CDR3aa: CASSGRRGSGWNEQFF

j_gene: TRBJ2-2
v_gene: TRBV7-7
d_gene: NA
abundance: NA
len: 17
CDR3nt: TGTGCCAGCAGCTTAGCCTCGACAGGCGCGAACACCGGGGAGCTGTTTTTT
CDR3aa: CASSLASTGANTGELFF